This entry features one T cell receptor beta chain sequence. No antigen is known for it. This table comes from immunoSEQ multiplex PCR, and its TCRdb copy is limited to in-frame clones, with some not included. The data show 110,000 to 150,000 clones, about 95% seen once. These data come from a study of cytomegalovirus exposure and HLA in healthy donors. Study-level results: Researchers counted 180 or so TCR beta chains as cytomegalovirus-associated. First-cohort TCR clusters were later found to tend to co-occur in the 120 validation repertoires. There were some public TCRs occurring in many donors, but most TCR sequences were rare.

The donors were part of the validation cohort of 120 subjects. That cohort was separate from the first cohort, which comprised under 750 subjects. Trimming pared 3 bases from V and 6 bases from J, leaving 18 bases between. Germline V lookup: CDR1 SNHLY, CDR2 FYNNEI. The CDR3 extends over 16 amino acids. Sequenced sample: PBMCs. The clonotype was recovered from a man younger than 30 in good health and CMV-seropositive. The rearrangement uses TRBV2 and TRBJ2-1; TRBD2 is a possible D gene (6 bases). The CDR3, as DNA: TGTGCCAGCAGTGAGGAGGGGACCCTCGTTGGCAATGAGCAGTTCTTC. Residues: CASSEEGTLVGNEQFF.